The 16 T cell receptor beta chains given below trace back to one sample, sequenced in a study of blood T cell repertoires in COVID-19. Method: immunoSEQ multiplex PCR; TCRdb's copy keeps in-frame clones and lacks some. The repertoire includes a few hundred thousand clones, roughly 84% of them detected once, and roughly a sixth sits in the top ten. The sample comprised peripheral blood. The receptors were sampled from a man in his fifties with COVID-19, enrolled during active disease.

This clone was detected once. The chain employs TRBV15 and TRBJ2-5, with 9 bases fitting TRBD2. The CDR3 length is 16 residues. With V trimmed by 0 bases and J by 5 bases, 7 bases remained unmatched. Germline V CDR1 and CDR2: LNHNV, YYDKDF (reference sequence). CDR3: CATSRERTSAWETQYF. In DNA form, the CDR3 reads TGTGCCACCAGCAGAGAAAGGACTAGCGCGTGGGAGACCCAGTACTTC.

This chain joins TRBV9 and TRBJ2-5; a possible D gene is TRBD1 (5 bases). CDR1 and CDR2 (germline): SGDLS, YYNGEE. Between the trimmed V and J ends, which lost 0 bases and 4 bases, there was a span of 10 bases. The CDR3 is 14 residues long. The CDR3 here is CASSVVGRGETQYF. The CDR3, as DNA: TGTGCCAGCAGCGTAGTGGGAAGGGGAGAGACCCAGTACTTC.

The chain is built from TRBV12-3 or TRBV12-4 and TRBJ2-7, with a weak D call TRBD2 (5 bases). Trimming removed 3 bases at V and 3 bases at J, with 9 bases between. CDR3 length: 13 amino acids. DNA of the CDR3: TGTGCCAGCAGTTTCGGGGAAAACTACGAGCAGTACTTC. It codes for CASSFGENYEQYF.

The rearrangement uses TRBV19 and TRBJ2-4, with D tentatively TRBD1 (5 bases). CDR3 length equals 13 residues. Per germline, CDR1 LNHDA and CDR2 SQIVND (reference sequence). Trimming stripped 5 bases from V and 8 bases from J, with 13 bases between. The chain's CDR3 is CASSYNRLDIQYF. Written as DNA, the CDR3 is TGTGCCAGTAGTTACAACAGGCTGGACATTCAGTACTTC.

V is TRBV7-3 and J is TRBJ2-5; D is undetermined. Germline-derived CDR1 and CDR2 are SGHTA and FQGTGA. Trimming removed 5 bases from V and 7 bases from J, with 14 bases in between. The CDR3 length is 13 residues. The chain's CDR3 is CASSPRPSGTQYF. The CDR3 DNA sequence: TGTGCCAGCAGCCCTCGACCCTCAGGGACCCAGTACTTC. The full variable domain, with the rest looked up from reference TRBV7-3 and TRBJ2-5, is GAGVSQTPSNKVTEKGKYVELRCDPISGHTALYWYRQSLGQGPEFLIYFQGTGAADDSGLPNDRFFAVRPEGSVSTLKIQRTERGDSAVYLCASSPRPSGTQYFGPGTRLLVL.

This clone came up once. The rearrangement uses TRBV21-1 and TRBJ1-1; no check of the table's D call, TRBD1, against the DNA was made. TRBV21-1 is noted as a pseudogene. The CDR3 covers 15 residues. CDR3 region: CASSKAGRGCTEAFF. The CDR3 region has the DNA TGTGCCAGCAGCAAAGCGGGAAGGGGGTGCACTGAAGCTTTCTTT.

This rearrangement joins TRBV2 to TRBJ2-2; D remains ambiguous. The V gene lost 1 base and the J gene lost 1 base, with 4 bases spanning the gap. The V gene's germline CDR1 is SNHLY and CDR2 FYNNEI. This CDR3 is 14 amino acids long. CDR3: CASSEVRNTGELFF. The CDR3 DNA follows: TGTGCCAGCAGTGAAGTCAGGAACACCGGGGAGCTGTTTTTT.

The chain is built from TRBV7-9 and TRBJ1-1; D is uncertain. Germline V gene data show CDR1 as SEHNR and CDR2 as FQNEAQ (reference sequence). The CDR3 runs to 13 residues. V dropped 3 bases and J dropped 2 bases, with 7 bases sitting between them. CDR3 region: CASSLRGNTEAFF. The CDR3 DNA follows: TGTGCCAGCAGCTTGCGGGGTAACACTGAAGCTTTCTTT.

A single count supports this clone. The chain links TRBV27 to TRBJ1-1; 7 bases are shared with TRBD1. The V segment lost 6 bases and the J segment 0 bases; nucleotides outside the gene matches: 13. Germline loops: CDR1 MNHEY, CDR2 SMNVEV (reference sequence). The length of the CDR3 is 17 residues. CDR3 nucleotides: TGTGCCAGCAGCTACGCACCTTGGGACAGAATGAACACTGAAGCTTTCTTT. Its protein is CASSYAPWDRMNTEAFF.

This clone was observed a single time. The V gene is TRBV6-2 or TRBV6-3, the J gene TRBJ2-4, with D perhaps matching TRBD2 (5 bases). Germline CDR1 reads MNHEY; CDR2 reads SVGEGT. The CDR3 sequence is 15 residues long. The germline V and J ends were trimmed by 6 bases and 1 base, with 13 bases remaining between them. CDR3 amino acids: CASSRHGEAKNIQYF. DNA for the CDR3: TGTGCCAGCAGCAGACACGGGGAGGCCAAAAACATTCAGTACTTC.

This clone was found a few times. The chain couples TRBV10-3 to TRBJ1-1, with 10 bases identical to TRBD1. The CDR3 is 16 residues long. CDR1 ENHRY and CDR2 SYGVKD come from the germline V gene. With 2 bases clipped from V and 0 bases from J, the junction kept 3 bases outside the gene matches. CDR3 coding DNA: TGTGCCATCAGTGAGCGGGACAGGGGCGTGAACACTGAAGCTTTCTTT. Its protein product is CAISERDRGVNTEAFF.

The chain carries TRBV11-2 and TRBJ1-3; D perhaps matches TRBD1 (5 bases). Deletions cut 5 bases from V and 0 bases from J, with 11 bases between. The germline V gene encodes CDR1 SGHAT and CDR2 FQNNGV. The CDR3 runs 15 residues. In DNA, the CDR3 is TGTGCCAGCAGCACCACAGGTAGCTCTGGAAACACCATATATTTT. Amino acid sequence: CASSTTGSSGNTIYF.

The chain combines TRBV7-9 with TRBJ2-7, with D possibly TRBD1 on 6 matching bases. V was shortened by 4 bases and J by 5 bases, with 15 bases between the two germline ends. CDR1 is SEHNR, CDR2 FQNEAQ, per germline (reference sequence). The CDR3 runs 14 residues. As DNA, the CDR3 is TGTGCCAGCAGCTCGACAGGCCTGAATGACGAGCAGTACTTC. Translating it yields CASSSTGLNDEQYF. The full variable domain, in which reference TRBV7-9 and TRBJ2-7 provide the parts outside the CDR3, is DTGVSQNPRHKITKRGQNVTFRCDPISEHNRLYWYRQTLGQGPEFLTYFQNEAQLEKSRLLSDRFSAERPKGSFSTLEIQRTEQGDSAMYLCASSSTGLNDEQYFGPGTRLTVT.

The V call is TRBV5-1, the J call TRBJ2-6; D gene ambiguous. Trimming cost V 1 base and J 3 bases, with 20 bases left between them. Germline lookup yields CDR1 SGHRS and CDR2 YFSETQ. This CDR3 contains 19 residues. The CDR3 here is CASSLFSTLGPGGANVLTF. The DNA of the CDR3 is TGCGCCAGCAGCTTGTTCTCCACTCTTGGCCCGGGTGGGGCCAACGTCCTGACTTTC. The full variable domain, with the rest looked up from reference TRBV5-1 and TRBJ2-6, is KAGVTQTPRYLIKTRGQQVTLSCSPISGHRSVSWYQQTPGQGLQFLFEYFSETQRNKGNFPGRFSGRQFSNSRSEMNVSTLELGDSALYLCASSLFSTLGPGGANVLTFGAGSRLTVL.

The chain carries TRBV5-1 and TRBJ2-3; D is uncertain. The germline V gene encodes CDR1 SGHRS and CDR2 YFSETQ. V lost 1 base, J lost 6 bases, and 9 bases lay in between. The CDR3 sequence is 13 residues long. The CDR3 DNA is TGCGCCAGCAGCTTGCCCGAGTTGGATACGCAGTATTTT. Protein product: CASSLPELDTQYF.

The J gene is TRBJ2-1, the V gene TRBV7-3; possible D gene TRBD1, 5 bases. The V end was cut by 2 bases, the J end by 8 bases, with 13 bases between. CDR3 length: 14 amino acids. Germline CDR1 is SGHTA and CDR2 is FQGTGA. In DNA, the CDR3 is TGTGCCAGCAGCTTAGGGGCCGGAGTCCATGAGCAGTTCTTC. Protein product: CASSLGAGVHEQFF.